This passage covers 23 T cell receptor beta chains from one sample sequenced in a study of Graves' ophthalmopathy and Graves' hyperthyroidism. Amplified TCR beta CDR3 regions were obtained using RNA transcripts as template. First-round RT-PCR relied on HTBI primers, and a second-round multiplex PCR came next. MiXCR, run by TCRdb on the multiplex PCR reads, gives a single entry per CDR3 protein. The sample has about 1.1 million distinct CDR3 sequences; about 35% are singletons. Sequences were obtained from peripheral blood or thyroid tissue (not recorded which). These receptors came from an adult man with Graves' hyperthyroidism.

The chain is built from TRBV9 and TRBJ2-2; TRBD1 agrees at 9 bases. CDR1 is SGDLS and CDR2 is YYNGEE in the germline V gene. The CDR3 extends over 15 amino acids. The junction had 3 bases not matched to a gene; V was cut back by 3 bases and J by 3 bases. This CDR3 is CASSARTGDTGELFF. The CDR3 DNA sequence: TGTGCCAGCAGCGCTCGGACAGGGGACACCGGGGAGCTGTTTTTT.

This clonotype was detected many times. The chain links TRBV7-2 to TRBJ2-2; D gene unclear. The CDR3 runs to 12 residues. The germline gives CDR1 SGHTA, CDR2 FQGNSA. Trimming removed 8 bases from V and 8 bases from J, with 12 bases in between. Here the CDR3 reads CASFLPGGELFF. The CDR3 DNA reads TGTGCCAGCTTTCTGCCCGGGGGGGAGCTGTTTTTT.

CDR3: CASRPGTAIEVLHF. For the CDR3, the DNA is TGTGCCAGCAGACCCGGGACAGCTATCGAGGTCCTCCACTTT. This chain links TRBV7-9 with TRBJ1-6; TRBD1 matches 7 bases. The CDR3 is 14 residues long. After removal of 6 bases from V and 15 bases from J, the junction contained 14 bases not matched to a gene. The germline CDR1 and CDR2 sequences are SEHNR and FQNEAQ (reference sequence).

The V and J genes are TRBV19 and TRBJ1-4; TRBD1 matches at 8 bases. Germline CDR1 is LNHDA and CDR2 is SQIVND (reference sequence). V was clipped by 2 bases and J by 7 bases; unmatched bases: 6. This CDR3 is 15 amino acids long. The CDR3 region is CASSIMAGGSEKLFF. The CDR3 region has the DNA TGTGCCAGTAGTATAATGGCAGGGGGCTCTGAAAAACTGTTTTTT.

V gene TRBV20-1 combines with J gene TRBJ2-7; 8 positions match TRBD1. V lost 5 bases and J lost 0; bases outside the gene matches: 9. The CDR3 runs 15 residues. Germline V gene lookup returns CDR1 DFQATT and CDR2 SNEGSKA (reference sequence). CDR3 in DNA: TGCAGTGCTCCAAGATGGGACAGGAGCTCCTACGAGCAGTACTTC. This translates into CSAPRWDRSSYEQYF.

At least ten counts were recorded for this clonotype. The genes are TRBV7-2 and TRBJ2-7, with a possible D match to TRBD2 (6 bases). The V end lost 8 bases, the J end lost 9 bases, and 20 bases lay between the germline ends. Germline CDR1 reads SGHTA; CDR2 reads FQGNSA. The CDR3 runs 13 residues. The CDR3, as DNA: TGTGCCAGCTCGAAAAACCAGGCGGAGGGGCAGTACTTC. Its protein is CASSKNQAEGQYF.

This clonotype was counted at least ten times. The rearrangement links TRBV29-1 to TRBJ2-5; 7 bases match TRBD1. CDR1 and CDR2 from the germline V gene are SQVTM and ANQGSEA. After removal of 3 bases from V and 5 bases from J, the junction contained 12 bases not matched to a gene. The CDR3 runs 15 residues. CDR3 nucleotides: TGCAGCGTTGACTCCGGAAGGGGGCGAGGGGAGACCCAGTACTTC. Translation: CSVDSGRGRGETQYF.

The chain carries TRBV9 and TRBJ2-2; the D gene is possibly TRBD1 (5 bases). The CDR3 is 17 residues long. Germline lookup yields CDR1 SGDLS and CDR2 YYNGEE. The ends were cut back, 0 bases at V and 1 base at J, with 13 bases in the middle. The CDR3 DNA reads TGTGCCAGCAGCGTAGCTCGGGTCAGGGAGAACACCGGGGAGCTGTTTTTT. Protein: CASSVARVRENTGELFF.

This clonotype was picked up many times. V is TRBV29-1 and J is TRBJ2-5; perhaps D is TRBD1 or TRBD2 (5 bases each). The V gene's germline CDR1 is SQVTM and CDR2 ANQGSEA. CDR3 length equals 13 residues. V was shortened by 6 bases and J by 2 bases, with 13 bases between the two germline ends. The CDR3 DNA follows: TGCAGCGTGGGGGAAGTAAGGCAAGAGACCCAGTACTTC. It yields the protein CSVGEVRQETQYF.

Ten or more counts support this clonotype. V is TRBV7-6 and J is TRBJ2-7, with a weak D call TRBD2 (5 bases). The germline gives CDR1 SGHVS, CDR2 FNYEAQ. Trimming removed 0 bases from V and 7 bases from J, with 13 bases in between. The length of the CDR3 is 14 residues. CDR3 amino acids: CASSLAELRGEQYF. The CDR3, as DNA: TGTGCCAGCAGCTTAGCGGAACTAAGAGGGGAGCAGTACTTC.

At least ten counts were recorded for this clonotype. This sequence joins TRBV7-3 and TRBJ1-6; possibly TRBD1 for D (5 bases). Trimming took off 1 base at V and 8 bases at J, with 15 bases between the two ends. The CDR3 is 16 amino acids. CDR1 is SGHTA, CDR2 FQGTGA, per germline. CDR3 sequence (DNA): TGTGCCAGCAGCTTAAGGGGGGGGTTAACGGATTCACCCCTCCACTTT. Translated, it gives CASSLRGGLTDSPLHF.

The CDR3, as DNA: TGTGCCAGCAGTGACCGGGGGGTTCGAAACACTGAAGCTTTCTTT. Its translation is CASSDRGVRNTEAFF. This chain links TRBV2 with TRBJ1-1; D may be TRBD1 (5 bases). Trimming pared 3 bases from V and 2 bases from J, leaving 13 bases between. Germline V lookup: CDR1 SNHLY, CDR2 FYNNEI. The CDR3 spans 15 residues.

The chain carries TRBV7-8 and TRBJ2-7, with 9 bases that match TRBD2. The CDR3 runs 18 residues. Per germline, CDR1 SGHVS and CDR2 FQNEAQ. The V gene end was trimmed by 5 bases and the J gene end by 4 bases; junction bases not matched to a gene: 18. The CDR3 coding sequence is TGTGCCAGCAGCCCCCCTGTTTGGGGGAGCGGGGGGCGGTACGAGCAGTACTTC. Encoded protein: CASSPPVWGSGGRYEQYF.

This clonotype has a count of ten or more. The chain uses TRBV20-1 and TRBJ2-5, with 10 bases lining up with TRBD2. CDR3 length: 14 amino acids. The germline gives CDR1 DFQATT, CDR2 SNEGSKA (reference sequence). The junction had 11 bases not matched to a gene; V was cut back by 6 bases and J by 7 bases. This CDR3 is CSAVSGGTGGTQYF. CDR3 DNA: TGCAGTGCAGTTAGCGGGGGGACGGGGGGGACCCAGTACTTC.

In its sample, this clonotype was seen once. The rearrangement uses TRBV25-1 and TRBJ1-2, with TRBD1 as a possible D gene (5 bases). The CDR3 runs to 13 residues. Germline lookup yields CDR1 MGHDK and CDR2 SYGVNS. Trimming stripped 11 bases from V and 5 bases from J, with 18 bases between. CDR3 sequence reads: CAWSSGLEYGYTF. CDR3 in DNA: TGTGCCTGGAGCTCAGGGCTGGAATATGGCTACACCTTC.

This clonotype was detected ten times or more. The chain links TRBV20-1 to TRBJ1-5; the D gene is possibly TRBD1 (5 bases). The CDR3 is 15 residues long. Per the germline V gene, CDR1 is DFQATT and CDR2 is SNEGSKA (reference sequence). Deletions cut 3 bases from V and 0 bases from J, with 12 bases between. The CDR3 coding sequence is TGCAGTGCTAGCCCCGGACACGATAGCAATCAGCCCCAGCATTTT. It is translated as CSASPGHDSNQPQHF.

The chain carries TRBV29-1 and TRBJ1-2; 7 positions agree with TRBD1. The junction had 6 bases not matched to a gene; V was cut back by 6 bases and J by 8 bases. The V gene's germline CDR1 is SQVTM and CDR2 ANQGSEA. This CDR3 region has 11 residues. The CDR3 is CSVKGTAGYTF. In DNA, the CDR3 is TGCAGCGTGAAAGGGACAGCCGGCTACACCTTC.

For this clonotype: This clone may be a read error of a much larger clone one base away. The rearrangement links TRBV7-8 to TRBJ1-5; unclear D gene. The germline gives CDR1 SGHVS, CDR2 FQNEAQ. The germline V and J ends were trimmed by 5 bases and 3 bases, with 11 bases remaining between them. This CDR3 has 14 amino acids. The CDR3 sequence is CASSAIGNNQPQHF. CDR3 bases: TGTGCCAGCAGCGCCATCGGAAACAATCAGCCCCAGCATTTT.

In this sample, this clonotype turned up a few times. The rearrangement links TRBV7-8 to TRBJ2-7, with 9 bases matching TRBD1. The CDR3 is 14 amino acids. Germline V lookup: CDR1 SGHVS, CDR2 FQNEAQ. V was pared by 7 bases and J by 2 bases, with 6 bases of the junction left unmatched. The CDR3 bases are TGTGCCAGCAAGGAAACAGGGGGCACCTACGAGCAGTACTTC. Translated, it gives CASKETGGTYEQYF.

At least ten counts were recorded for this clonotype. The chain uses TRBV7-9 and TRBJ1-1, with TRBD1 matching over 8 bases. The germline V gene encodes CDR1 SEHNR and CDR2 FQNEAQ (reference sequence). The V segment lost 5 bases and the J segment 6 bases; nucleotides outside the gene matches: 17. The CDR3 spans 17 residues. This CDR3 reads CASSTLLTGAWDSEAFF. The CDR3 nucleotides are TGTGCCAGCAGCACACTTTTGACAGGGGCCTGGGATTCTGAAGCTTTCTTT.

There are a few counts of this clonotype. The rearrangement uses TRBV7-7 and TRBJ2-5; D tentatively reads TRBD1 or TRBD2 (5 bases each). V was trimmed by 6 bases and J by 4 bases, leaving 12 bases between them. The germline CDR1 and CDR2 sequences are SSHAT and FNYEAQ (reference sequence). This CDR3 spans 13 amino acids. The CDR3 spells CASSSGALETQYF. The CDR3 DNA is TGTGCCAGCAGTTCCGGGGCCTTAGAGACCCAGTACTTC.

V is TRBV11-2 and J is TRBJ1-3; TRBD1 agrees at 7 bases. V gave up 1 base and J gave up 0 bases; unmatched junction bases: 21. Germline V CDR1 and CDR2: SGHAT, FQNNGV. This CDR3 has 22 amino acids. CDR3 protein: CASSLGRGQISQKSNSGNTIYF. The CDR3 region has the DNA TGTGCCAGCAGCTTAGGCCGGGGACAGATATCGCAGAAAAGTAACTCTGGAAACACCATATATTTT.

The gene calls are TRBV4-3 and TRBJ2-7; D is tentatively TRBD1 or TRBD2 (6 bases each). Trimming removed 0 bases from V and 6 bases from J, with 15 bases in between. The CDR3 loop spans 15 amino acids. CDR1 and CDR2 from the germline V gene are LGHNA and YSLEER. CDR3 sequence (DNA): TGCGCCAGCAGCCAAGATAGGGGGGATGGTCTCGAGCAGTACTTC. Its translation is CASSQDRGDGLEQYF.